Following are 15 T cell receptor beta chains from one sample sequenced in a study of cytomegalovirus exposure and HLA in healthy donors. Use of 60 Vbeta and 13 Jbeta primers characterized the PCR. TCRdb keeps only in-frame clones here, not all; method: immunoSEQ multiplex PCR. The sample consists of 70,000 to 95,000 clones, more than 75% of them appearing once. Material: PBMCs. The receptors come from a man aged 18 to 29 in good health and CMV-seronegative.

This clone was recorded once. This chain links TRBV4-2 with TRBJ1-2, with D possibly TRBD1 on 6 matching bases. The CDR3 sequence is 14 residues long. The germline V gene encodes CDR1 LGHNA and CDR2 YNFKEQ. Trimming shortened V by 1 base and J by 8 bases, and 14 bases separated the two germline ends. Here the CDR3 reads CASSQVSGELGYTF. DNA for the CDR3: TGTGCCAGCAGCCAAGTATCAGGGGAACTAGGCTACACCTTC.

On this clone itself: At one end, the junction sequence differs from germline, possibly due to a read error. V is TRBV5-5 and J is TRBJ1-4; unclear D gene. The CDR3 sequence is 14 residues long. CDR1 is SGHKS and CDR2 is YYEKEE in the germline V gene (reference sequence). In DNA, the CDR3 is TGTGCCAGCGGCTTTAGTTTATCGAGAGAAAAACTGTTTTTT. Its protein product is CASGFSLSREKLFF.

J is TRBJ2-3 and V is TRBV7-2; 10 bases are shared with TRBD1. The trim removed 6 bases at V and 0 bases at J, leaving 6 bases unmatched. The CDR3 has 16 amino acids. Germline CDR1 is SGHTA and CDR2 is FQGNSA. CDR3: CASRTGGLTSTDTQYF. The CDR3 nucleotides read TGTGCCAGCAGGACAGGGGGCCTGACTAGCACAGATACGCAGTATTTT.

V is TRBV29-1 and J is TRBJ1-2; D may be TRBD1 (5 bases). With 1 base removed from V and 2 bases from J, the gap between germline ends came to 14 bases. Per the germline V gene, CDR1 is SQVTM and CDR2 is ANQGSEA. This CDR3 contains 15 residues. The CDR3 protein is CSVEGGPKVNYGYTF. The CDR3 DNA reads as TGCAGCGTTGAAGGGGGCCCGAAAGTAAACTATGGCTACACCTTC.

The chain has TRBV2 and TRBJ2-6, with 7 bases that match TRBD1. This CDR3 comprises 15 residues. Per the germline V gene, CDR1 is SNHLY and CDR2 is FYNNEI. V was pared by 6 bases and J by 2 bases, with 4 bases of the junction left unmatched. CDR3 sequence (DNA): TGTGCCAGCAGATTGGACAGGACTGGGGCCAACGTCCTGACTTTC. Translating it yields CASRLDRTGANVLTF.

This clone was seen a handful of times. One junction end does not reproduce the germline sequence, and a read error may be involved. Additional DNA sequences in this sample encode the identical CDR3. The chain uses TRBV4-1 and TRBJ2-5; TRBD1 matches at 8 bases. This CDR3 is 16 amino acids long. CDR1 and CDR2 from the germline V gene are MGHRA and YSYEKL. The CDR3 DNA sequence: TGTGCCAGCAGCCAAGATCAGGGGACAGGTAGCGAGACCCAGTACTTC. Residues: CASSQDQGTGSETQYF.

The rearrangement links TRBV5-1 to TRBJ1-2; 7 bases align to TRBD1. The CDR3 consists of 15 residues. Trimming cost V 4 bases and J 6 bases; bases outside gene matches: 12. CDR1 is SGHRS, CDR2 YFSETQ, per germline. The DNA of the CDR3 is TGCGCCAGCAGCCCATTGACAGGGAATAATCATGGCTACACCTTC. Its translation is CASSPLTGNNHGYTF. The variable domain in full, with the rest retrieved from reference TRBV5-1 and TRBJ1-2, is KAGVTQTPRYLIKTRGQQVTLSCSPISGHRSVSWYQQTPGQGLQFLFEYFSETQRNKGNFPGRFSGRQFSNSRSEMNVSTLELGDSALYLCASSPLTGNNHGYTFGSGTRLTVV.

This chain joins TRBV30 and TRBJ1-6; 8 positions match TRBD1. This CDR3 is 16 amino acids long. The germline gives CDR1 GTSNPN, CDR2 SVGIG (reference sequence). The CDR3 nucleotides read TGTGCGAAACTTATAAACAGGGGGAATAATAATTCACCCCTCCACTTT. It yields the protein CAKLINRGNNNSPLHF.

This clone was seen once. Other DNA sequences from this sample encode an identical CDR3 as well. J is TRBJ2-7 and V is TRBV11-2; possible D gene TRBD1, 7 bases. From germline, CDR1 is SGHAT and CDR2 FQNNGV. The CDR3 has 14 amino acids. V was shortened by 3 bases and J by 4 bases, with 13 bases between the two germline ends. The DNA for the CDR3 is TGTGCCAGCAGCTTGGGCAGGGGGGCTTACGAGCAGTACTTC. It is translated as CASSLGRGAYEQYF.

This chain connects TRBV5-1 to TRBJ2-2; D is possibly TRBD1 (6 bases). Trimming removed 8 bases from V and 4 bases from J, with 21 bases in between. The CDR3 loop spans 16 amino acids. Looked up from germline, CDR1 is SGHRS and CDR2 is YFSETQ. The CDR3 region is CARSRRGGIGTGELFF. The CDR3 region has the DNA TGCGCCAGAAGCCGCAGGGGCGGTATAGGCACCGGGGAGCTGTTTTTT.

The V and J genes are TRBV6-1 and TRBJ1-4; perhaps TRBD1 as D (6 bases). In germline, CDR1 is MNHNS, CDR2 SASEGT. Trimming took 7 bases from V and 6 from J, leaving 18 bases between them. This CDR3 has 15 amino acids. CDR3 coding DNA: TGTGCCAGCACCATATACAGGGCAGCGGATGAAAAACTGTTTTTT. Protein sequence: CASTIYRAADEKLFF.

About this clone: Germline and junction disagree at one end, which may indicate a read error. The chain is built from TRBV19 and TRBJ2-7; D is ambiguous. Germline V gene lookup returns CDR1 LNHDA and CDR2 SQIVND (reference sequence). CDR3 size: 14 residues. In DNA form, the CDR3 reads TGTGCCAGTAGCCCTCTAGTTTCCTCCCACGAGCAGTACTTC. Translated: CASSPLVSSHEQYF.

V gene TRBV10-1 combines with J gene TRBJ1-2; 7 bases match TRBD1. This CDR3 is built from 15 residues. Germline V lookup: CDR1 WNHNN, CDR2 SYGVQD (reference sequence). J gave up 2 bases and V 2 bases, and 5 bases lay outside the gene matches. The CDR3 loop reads CASSEPHRGNYGYTF. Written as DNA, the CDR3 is TGCGCCAGCAGTGAGCCCCACAGGGGAAACTATGGCTACACCTTC.

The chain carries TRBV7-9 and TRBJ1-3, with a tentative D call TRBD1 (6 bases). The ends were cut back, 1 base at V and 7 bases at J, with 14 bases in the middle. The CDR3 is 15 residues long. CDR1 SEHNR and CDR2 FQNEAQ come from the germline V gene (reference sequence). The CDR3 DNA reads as TGTGCCAGCAGCTTAGACAGAGGGGGAAGCAACACCATATATTTT. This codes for CASSLDRGGSNTIYF. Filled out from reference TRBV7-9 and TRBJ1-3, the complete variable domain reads DTGVSQNPRHKITKRGQNVTFRCDPISEHNRLYWYRQTLGQGPEFLTYFQNEAQLEKSRLLSDRFSAERPKGSFSTLEIQRTEQGDSAMYLCASSLDRGGSNTIYFGEGSWLTVV.

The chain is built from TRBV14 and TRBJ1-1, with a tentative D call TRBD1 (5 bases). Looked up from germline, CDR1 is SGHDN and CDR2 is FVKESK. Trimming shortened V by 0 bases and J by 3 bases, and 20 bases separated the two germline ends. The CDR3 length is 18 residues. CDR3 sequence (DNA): TGTGCCAGCAGCCAAGATGGCATAGGAAGGGGCTACGACACTGAAGCTTTCTTT. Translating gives CASSQDGIGRGYDTEAFF.